Shown below are 28 T cell receptor beta chains from a single sample sequenced in a study of T-cell reconstitution after alpha-beta-depleted transplantation in children. Unique molecular identifiers were incorporated into the prepared TCRbeta library. TCRdb analysed the PCR reads with MiXCR anew, one entry per CDR3 protein. Among 45,000 or so distinct CDR3 sequences listed, roughly 50% were seen once. The source was peripheral blood, collected before TCRalphabeta/CD19-depleted stem cell transplant. The receptor set was obtained from a boy under three years old with SCID, due to receive a stem cell transplant.

This rearrangement joins TRBV7-2 to TRBJ2-2; 7 nucleotides match TRBD1. Trimming took 5 bases from V and 5 from J; bases not matched to a gene: 11. CDR3 length: 16 residues. CDR1 is SGHTA and CDR2 is FQGNSA in the germline V gene. CDR3 in amino acids: CASSRSTGSGTGELFF. CDR3 DNA: TGTGCCAGCAGCCGATCGACAGGGTCGGGGACCGGGGAGCTGTTTTTT.

The chain recombines TRBV5-1 with TRBJ2-2, with 8 bases fitting TRBD2. Germline trimming cut 0 bases from V and 0 bases from J; bases unmatched to any gene: 7. This CDR3 region has 18 residues. Germline V lookup: CDR1 SGHRS, CDR2 YFSETQ. CDR3 nucleotide sequence: TGCGCCAGCAGCTTGGAGGCGCGGGGGGCAGCGAACACCGGGGAGCTGTTTTTT. Its translation is CASSLEARGAANTGELFF.

The chain uses TRBV5-1 and TRBJ2-5, with D possibly being TRBD2 (5 bases). Germline lookup yields CDR1 SGHRS and CDR2 YFSETQ. The CDR3 has 13 amino acids. V was clipped by 4 bases and J by 4 bases, with 11 bases between them. CDR3 region: CASSAGNRETQYF. The CDR3 nucleotides are TGCGCCAGCAGCGCCGGGAACCGAGAGACCCAGTACTTC. The whole variable domain, filled in from reference TRBV5-1 and TRBJ2-5, reads KAGVTQTPRYLIKTRGQQVTLSCSPISGHRSVSWYQQTPGQGLQFLFEYFSETQRNKGNFPGRFSGRQFSNSRSEMNVSTLELGDSALYLCASSAGNRETQYFGPGTRLLVL.

The rearrangement links TRBV10-3 to TRBJ2-7; 9 nucleotides agree with TRBD1. Germline V gene lookup returns CDR1 ENHRY and CDR2 SYGVKD. V lost 0 bases and J lost 5; bases outside the gene matches: 5. This CDR3 contains 15 residues. This CDR3 is CAISESMDRGHEQYF. The DNA for the CDR3 is TGTGCCATCAGTGAGTCGATGGACAGGGGCCACGAGCAGTACTTC.

V is TRBV4-2 and J is TRBJ1-5; possibly TRBD1 for D (6 bases). The germline V gene has CDR1 LGHNA and CDR2 YNFKEQ. This CDR3 spans 16 amino acids. V shed 10 bases and J shed 5 bases, with 24 bases lying between them. The CDR3 here is CAMGPGGLRKDQPQHF. DNA of the CDR3: TGTGCCATGGGCCCCGGGGGGCTGCGGAAGGATCAGCCCCAGCATTTT.

This sequence joins TRBV15 and TRBJ2-5, with D hard to call. The V and J ends lost 9 bases and 5 bases respectively, with 13 bases between them. The CDR3 has 12 amino acids. Germline V gene sequence: CDR1 LNHNV, CDR2 YYDKDF (reference sequence). Here the CDR3 DNA reads TGTGCCACTTCCCCGGCCGGGGAGACCCAGTACTTC. Protein: CATSPAGETQYF.

The rearrangement uses TRBV20-1 and TRBJ1-4, with D possibly being TRBD1 (6 bases). The V end lost 0 bases, the J end lost 2 bases, and 7 bases lay between the germline ends. From germline, CDR1 is DFQATT and CDR2 SNEGSKA (reference sequence). The CDR3 length is 14 residues. The DNA for the CDR3 is TGCAGTGCTAGAGATAGGGGGACTAATGAAAAACTGTTTTTT. It specifies CSARDRGTNEKLFF.

J is TRBJ2-3 and V is TRBV9, with TRBD1 as a possible D gene (6 bases). The CDR3 sequence is 14 residues long. The germline V gene encodes CDR1 SGDLS and CDR2 YYNGEE. The V end was cut by 1 base, the J end by 2 bases, with 8 bases between. The CDR3 DNA reads as TGTGCCAGCAGCGTAAGGACAGCCACAGATACGCAGTATTTT. Translation gives CASSVRTATDTQYF.

J is TRBJ2-3 and V is TRBV12-3 or TRBV12-4; 8 nucleotides line up with TRBD2. J was trimmed by 3 bases and V by 2 bases; bases with no gene match: 10. The length of the CDR3 is 17 residues. CDR3 in DNA: TGTGCCAGCAGTTTACAGGCGGGGGGAGGAAGAACAGATACGCAGTATTTT. It codes for CASSLQAGGGRTDTQYF.

As regards this clonotype: A read error may produce the germline difference seen at one junction end. This chain uses TRBV24-1 with TRBJ2-2, with a possible D match to TRBD2 (5 bases). This CDR3 spans 13 amino acids. The V gene's germline CDR1 is KGHDR and CDR2 SFDVKD. This CDR3 reads CATSDSRSGELFF. CDR3 nucleotides: TGTGCCACCAGTGATTCAAGGAGCGGCGAGCTGTTTTTC.

V and J are TRBV6-5 and TRBJ2-7; D gene uncertain. Trimming pared 5 bases from V and 0 bases from J, leaving 5 bases between. Looked up from germline, CDR1 is MNHEY and CDR2 is SVGAGI. This CDR3 has 12 residues. CDR3 loop: CASSRDSYEQYF. The CDR3 nucleotides are TGTGCCAGCAGTCGAGACTCCTACGAGCAGTACTTC.

V and J are TRBV7-9 and TRBJ2-3; no reliable D call. The CDR3 is 15 residues long. Germline V gives CDR1 SEHNR, CDR2 FQNEAQ (reference sequence). Trimming left V 5 bases short and J 4 bases short, with 16 bases between. CDR3 nucleotides: TGTGCCAGCAGCCCTCCCCCAGGTCGGGCAGATACGCAGTATTTT. It codes for CASSPPPGRADTQYF.

V gene TRBV20-1 combines with J gene TRBJ2-2; 10 bases agree with TRBD2. Germline-derived CDR1 and CDR2 are DFQATT and SNEGSKA (reference sequence). V shed 2 bases and J 4 bases; nucleotides not matched to a gene: 4. The CDR3 runs 15 residues. CDR3 sequence reads: CSARPSGGLTGELFF. The CDR3 bases are TGCAGTGCTAGACCTAGCGGGGGCCTCACCGGGGAGCTGTTTTTT.

In this sample, this clonotype turned up many times. CDR3 amino acids: CASSLDRSSYEQYF. The CDR3 DNA follows: TGTGCCAGCAGTTTAGACCGATCCTCCTACGAGCAGTACTTC. This sequence joins TRBV12-3 or TRBV12-4 and TRBJ2-7; no firm D call. V was cut by 1 base and J by 0 bases, with 7 bases left in between. CDR3 length: 14 amino acids.

With respect to this clonotype: Compared with germline, one end of the junction differs, possibly owing to a read error. The chain couples TRBV6-4 to TRBJ2-3; D is uncertain. The CDR3 covers 13 residues. Germline V gene data show CDR1 as MRHNA and CDR2 as SNTAGT. CDR3 amino acids: CASSDGSNNEQFF. The CDR3, as DNA: TGTGCCAGCAGTGATGGCAGTAACAATGAGCAGTTCTTT.

The chain is built from TRBV15 and TRBJ2-4, with a weak D call TRBD1 (5 bases). The CDR3 sequence is 11 residues long. V lost 8 bases to trimming and J lost 8 bases, with 10 bases between them. CDR1 and CDR2 from the germline V gene are LNHNV and YYDKDF (reference sequence). CDR3 coding DNA: TGTGCCACCCTAGGGGATCACATTCAGTACTTC. This sequence encodes CATLGDHIQYF.

This clonotype has ten or more counts. The rearrangement links TRBV7-9 to TRBJ2-7; tentatively, D is TRBD2 (5 bases). The germline V and J ends were trimmed by 5 bases and 2 bases, with 16 bases remaining between them. The germline CDR1 and CDR2 sequences are SEHNR and FQNEAQ (reference sequence). The CDR3 contains 15 residues. CDR3 residues: CASSLGPPGAYEQYF. The CDR3 DNA is TGTGCCAGCAGCCTCGGCCCTCCCGGGGCCTACGAGCAGTACTTC.

The V and J genes are TRBV7-8 and TRBJ1-3, with 8 positions matching TRBD1. There are 15 residues in the CDR3. Germline V lookup: CDR1 SGHVS, CDR2 FQNEAQ. V was pared by 5 bases and J by 0 bases, with 3 bases of the junction left unmatched. The CDR3 coding sequence is TGTGCCAGCAGCCAGGACAGGGTCTCTGGAAACACCATATATTTT. Translating it yields CASSQDRVSGNTIYF.

This clonotype was counted ten times or more. The chain links TRBV11-2 to TRBJ1-2; no clear D gene. CDR1 and CDR2 from the germline V gene are SGHAT and FQNNGV. This CDR3 spans 14 amino acids. V was shortened by 0 bases and J by 4 bases, with 9 bases between the two germline ends. CDR3: CASSLEAGIYGYTF. Here the CDR3 DNA reads TGTGCCAGCAGCTTAGAAGCGGGGATCTATGGCTACACCTTC.

The chain has TRBV15 and TRBJ1-3, with D possibly TRBD1 on 5 matching bases. Germline CDR1 reads LNHNV; CDR2 reads YYDKDF (reference sequence). V was shortened by 1 base and J by 6 bases, with 16 bases between the two germline ends. The CDR3 is made up of 16 amino acids. CDR3 sequence: CATSRGGTGLVNTIYF. The CDR3, as DNA: TGTGCCACCAGCAGAGGAGGGACGGGCCTCGTAAACACCATATATTTT.

CDR3 DNA sequence: TGTGCCAGCAGCCCAGGGGGTTCCTGGGCTTCAAATGAAAAACTGTTTTTT. It yields the protein CASSPGGSWASNEKLFF. This chain uses TRBV11-2 with TRBJ1-4, with 7 bases matching TRBD1. The CDR3 is 17 amino acids. The trim removed 5 bases at V and 5 bases at J, leaving 14 bases unmatched. Germline CDR1 SGHAT, CDR2 FQNNGV.

This chain links TRBV4-2 with TRBJ2-7, with 9 bases matching TRBD2. With V trimmed by 2 bases and J by 5 bases, 10 bases remained unmatched. In germline, CDR1 is LGHNA, CDR2 YNFKEQ. The length of the CDR3 is 16 residues. CDR3: CASSQSGGGAVDEQYF. As DNA, the CDR3 is TGTGCCAGCAGCCAATCCGGCGGGGGGGCGGTCGACGAGCAGTACTTC.

V and J are TRBV4-3 and TRBJ2-5; 7 nucleotides align to TRBD1. Germline V CDR1 and CDR2: LGHNA, YSLEER. J was trimmed by 7 bases and V by 4 bases; bases with no gene match: 9. The CDR3 has 14 amino acids. The CDR3 nucleotides are TGCGCCAGCAGCCGCCGGGACAGCCCAACGACCCAGTACTTC. It yields the protein CASSRRDSPTTQYF.

About this clonotype: Compared with germline, one end of the junction differs, possibly owing to a read error. The chain employs TRBV7-2 and TRBJ2-7; a possible D gene is TRBD2 (5 bases). CDR1 and CDR2 from the germline V gene are SGHTA and FQGNSA. The CDR3 is 12 residues long. The CDR3 nucleotides read TGTGCCAGCCGCTTCCTGGGGAGAGAGCAGTACTTC. Translated: CASRFLGREQYF.

This clonotype was found many times. The chain recombines TRBV2 with TRBJ2-1; 7 bases map to TRBD2. The ends lost 2 bases at V and 8 bases at J; junction bases unmatched: 9. The V gene's germline CDR1 is SNHLY and CDR2 FYNNEI. The length of the CDR3 is 15 residues. The CDR3: CASSEIETSNHEQFF. CDR3 DNA sequence: TGTGCCAGCAGTGAAATCGAGACTAGCAACCATGAGCAGTTCTTC. The variable domain in full, with the rest retrieved from reference TRBV2 and TRBJ2-1, is EPEVTQTPSHQVTQMGQEVILRCVPISNHLYFYWYRQILGQKVEFLVSFYNNEISEKSEIFDDQFSVERPDGSNFTLKIRSTKLEDSAMYFCASSEIETSNHEQFFGPGTRLTVL.

This clonotype was detected only a few times. V gene TRBV20-1 combines with J gene TRBJ1-5; D not resolved. This CDR3 spans 14 amino acids. Trimming shortened V by 0 bases and J by 2 bases, and 8 bases separated the two germline ends. Germline V gene sequence: CDR1 DFQATT, CDR2 SNEGSKA (reference sequence). CDR3 amino acids: CSAREGRGNQPQHF. CDR3 DNA: TGCAGTGCTAGAGAGGGCCGGGGCAATCAGCCCCAGCATTTT.

This clonotype was recorded many times. The V gene is TRBV6-1, the J gene TRBJ2-2; 12 bases match TRBD1. The CDR3 consists of 15 residues. The V segment lost 6 bases and the J segment 6 bases; nucleotides outside the gene matches: 5. CDR1 and CDR2 (germline): MNHNS, SASEGT. In nucleotides, the CDR3 is TGTGCCAGCAGCGAGGGACAGGGGGCAGCCGGGGAGCTGTTTTTT. Its translation is CASSEGQGAAGELFF.

In this sample, this clonotype turned up a few times. This chain links TRBV4-3 with TRBJ2-7; 8 bases fit TRBD1. CDR1 is LGHNA and CDR2 is YSLEER in the germline V gene. The CDR3 loop spans 15 amino acids. Unmatched junction bases numbered 3, after V lost 0 bases and J lost 2 bases. CDR3 sequence (DNA): TGCGCCAGCAGCCAAGACCGGGACAGGACCTACGAGCAGTACTTC. Encoded protein: CASSQDRDRTYEQYF.